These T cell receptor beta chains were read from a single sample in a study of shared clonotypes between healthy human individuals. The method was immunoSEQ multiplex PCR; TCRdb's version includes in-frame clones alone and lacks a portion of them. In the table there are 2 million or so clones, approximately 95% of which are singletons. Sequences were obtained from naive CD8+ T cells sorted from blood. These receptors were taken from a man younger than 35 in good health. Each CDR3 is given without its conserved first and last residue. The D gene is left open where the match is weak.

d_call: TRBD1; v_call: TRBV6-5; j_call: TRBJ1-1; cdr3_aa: ASSYDRVGPAF
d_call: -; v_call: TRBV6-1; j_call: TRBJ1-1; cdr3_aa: ASSELGIMNTEAF
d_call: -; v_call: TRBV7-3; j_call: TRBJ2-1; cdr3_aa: ASSQPGDNEQF
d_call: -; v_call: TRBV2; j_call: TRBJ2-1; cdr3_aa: ASSELGGIEQF
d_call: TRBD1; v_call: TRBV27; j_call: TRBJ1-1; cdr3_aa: ASSRQGQYTEAF
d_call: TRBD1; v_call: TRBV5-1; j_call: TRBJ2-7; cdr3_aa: ASSLSRDRGDEQY
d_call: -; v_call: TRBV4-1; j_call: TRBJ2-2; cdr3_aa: ASSQVLSLSGELF
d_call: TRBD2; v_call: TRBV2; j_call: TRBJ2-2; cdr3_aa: ASKGLAGNTGELF
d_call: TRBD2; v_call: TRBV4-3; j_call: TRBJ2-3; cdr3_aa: ASSQDEAGETDTQY
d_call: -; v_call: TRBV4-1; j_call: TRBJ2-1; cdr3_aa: ASSLAGTSWDNEQF